Sequencing of this T cell receptor beta chain was carried out in a study of T-cell memory formation after mild COVID-19. At the level of the study: TCR clusters were mostly confined to one donor each. The study's findings and limits: Later expanders leaned CD4+, whereas clones that contracted between day 15 and 85 were balanced CD4/CD8. Prior to infection, memory already included some responding clones, suggesting cross-reactive memory joined.

The CDR3 contains 13 residues. V dropped 8 bases and J dropped 5 bases, with 15 bases sitting between them. CDR1 is MNHEY, CDR2 SVGAGI, per germline. As concerns this clonotype: Its antigen is unidentified.

A 5'RACE reaction primed in the constant segment made cDNA libraries of TCR alpha and TCR beta, and these carried sample barcodes and UMIs. From the 5' RACE reads, TCRdb called clonotypes with MiXCR, one entry per CDR3 protein. The data show 350,000 to 450,000 distinct CDR3 sequences, under 30% seen once. The genes are TRBV6-5 and TRBJ1-1, with D possibly being TRBD1 (6 bases). The sequence derives from an adult woman who had mild COVID-19 (a few samples of this study predate the infection). Cell type and time point are not known. What was sequenced was PBMCs or a T cell subset sorted from them (not recorded which). Written as DNA, the CDR3 is TGTGCCAGCGCTGAACAGGGAGGTACTGAAGCTTTCTTT. This codes for CASAEQGGTEAFF.